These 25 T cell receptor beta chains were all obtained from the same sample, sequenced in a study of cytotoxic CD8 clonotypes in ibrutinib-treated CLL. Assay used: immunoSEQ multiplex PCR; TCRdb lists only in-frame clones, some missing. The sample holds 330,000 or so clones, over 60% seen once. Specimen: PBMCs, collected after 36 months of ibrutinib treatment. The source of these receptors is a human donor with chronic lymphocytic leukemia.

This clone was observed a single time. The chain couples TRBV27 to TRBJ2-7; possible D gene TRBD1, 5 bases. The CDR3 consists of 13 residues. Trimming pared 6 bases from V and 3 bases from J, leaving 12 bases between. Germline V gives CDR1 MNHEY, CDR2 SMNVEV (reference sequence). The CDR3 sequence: CASRRQGNYEQYF. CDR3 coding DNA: TGTGCCAGCAGACGGCAGGGTAACTACGAGCAGTACTTC.

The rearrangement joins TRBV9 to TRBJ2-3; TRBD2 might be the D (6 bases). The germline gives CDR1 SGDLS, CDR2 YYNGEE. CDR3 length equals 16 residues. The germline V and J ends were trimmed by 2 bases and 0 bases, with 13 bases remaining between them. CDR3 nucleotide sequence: TGTGCCAGCAGCGTCCGCGTTGCGGGAAGCACAGATACGCAGTATTTT. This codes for CASSVRVAGSTDTQYF.

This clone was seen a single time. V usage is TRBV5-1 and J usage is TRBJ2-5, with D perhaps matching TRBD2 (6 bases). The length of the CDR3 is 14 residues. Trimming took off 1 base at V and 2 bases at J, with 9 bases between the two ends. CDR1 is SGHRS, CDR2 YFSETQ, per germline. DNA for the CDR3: TGCGCCAGCAGCTTGCGGGGGATACAAGAGACCCAGTACTTC. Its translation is CASSLRGIQETQYF. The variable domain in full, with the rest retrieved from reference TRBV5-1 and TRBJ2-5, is KAGVTQTPRYLIKTRGQQVTLSCSPISGHRSVSWYQQTPGQGLQFLFEYFSETQRNKGNFPGRFSGRQFSNSRSEMNVSTLELGDSALYLCASSLRGIQETQYFGPGTRLLVL.

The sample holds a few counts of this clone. The CDR3 is CASSVAGRDYGYTF. For the CDR3, the DNA is TGTGCCAGCAGCGTAGCTGGGCGGGACTATGGCTACACCTTC. The rearrangement links TRBV9 to TRBJ1-2, with D unresolved. There are 14 residues in the CDR3. V lost 0 bases and J 3 bases, leaving 9 bases between the germline ends. Germline CDR1 is SGDLS and CDR2 is YYNGEE.

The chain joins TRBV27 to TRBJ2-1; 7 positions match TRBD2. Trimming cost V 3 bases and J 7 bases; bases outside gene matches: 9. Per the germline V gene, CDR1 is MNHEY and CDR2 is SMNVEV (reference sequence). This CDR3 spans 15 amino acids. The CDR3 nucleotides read TGTGCCAGCAGTTTCCCGCCCGGGGGGTCGAATGAGCAGTTCTTC. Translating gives CASSFPPGGSNEQFF.

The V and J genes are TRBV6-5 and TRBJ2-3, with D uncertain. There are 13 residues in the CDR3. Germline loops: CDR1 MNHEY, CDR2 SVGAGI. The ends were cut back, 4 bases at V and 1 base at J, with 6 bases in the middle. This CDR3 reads CASSFHRTDTQYF. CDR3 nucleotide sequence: TGTGCCAGCAGTTTCCACCGCACAGATACGCAGTATTTT.

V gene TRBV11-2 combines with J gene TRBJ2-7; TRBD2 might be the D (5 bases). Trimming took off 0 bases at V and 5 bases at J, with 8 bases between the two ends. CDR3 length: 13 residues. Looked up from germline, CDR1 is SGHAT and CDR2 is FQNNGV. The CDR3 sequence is CASSLDGMDEQYF. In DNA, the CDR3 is TGTGCCAGCAGCTTAGACGGGATGGACGAGCAGTACTTC.

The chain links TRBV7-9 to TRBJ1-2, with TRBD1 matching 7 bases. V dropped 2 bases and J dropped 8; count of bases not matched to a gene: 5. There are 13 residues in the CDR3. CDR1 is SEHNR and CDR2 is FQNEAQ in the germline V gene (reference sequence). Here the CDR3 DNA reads TGTGCCAGCAGCTTAATAGGGGGCGGAGGCTACACCTTC. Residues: CASSLIGGGGYTF. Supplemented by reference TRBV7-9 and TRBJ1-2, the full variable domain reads DTGVSQNPRHKITKRGQNVTFRCDPISEHNRLYWYRQTLGQGPEFLTYFQNEAQLEKSRLLSDRFSAERPKGSFSTLEIQRTEQGDSAMYLCASSLIGGGGYTFGSGTRLTVV.

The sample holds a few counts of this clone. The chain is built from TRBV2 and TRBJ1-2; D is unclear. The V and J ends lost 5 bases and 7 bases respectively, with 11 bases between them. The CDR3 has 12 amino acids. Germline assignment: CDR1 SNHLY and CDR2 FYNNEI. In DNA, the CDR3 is TGTGCCAGCAGTCCCTCGGGCGGTGGCTACACCTTC. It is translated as CASSPSGGGYTF.

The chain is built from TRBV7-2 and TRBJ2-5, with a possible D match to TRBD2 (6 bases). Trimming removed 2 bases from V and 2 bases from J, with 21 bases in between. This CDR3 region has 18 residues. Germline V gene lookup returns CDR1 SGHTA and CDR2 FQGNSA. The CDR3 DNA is TGTGCCAGCAGCTTACCCCTTCTTGGTAGCGGAGATCAAGAGACCCAGTACTTC. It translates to CASSLPLLGSGDQETQYF.

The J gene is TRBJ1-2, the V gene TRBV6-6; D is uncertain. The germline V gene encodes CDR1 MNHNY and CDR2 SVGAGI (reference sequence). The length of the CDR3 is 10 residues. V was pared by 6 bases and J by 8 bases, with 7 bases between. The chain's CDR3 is CASRAGGYTF. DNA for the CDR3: TGTGCCAGCAGGGCGGGGGGCTACACCTTC.

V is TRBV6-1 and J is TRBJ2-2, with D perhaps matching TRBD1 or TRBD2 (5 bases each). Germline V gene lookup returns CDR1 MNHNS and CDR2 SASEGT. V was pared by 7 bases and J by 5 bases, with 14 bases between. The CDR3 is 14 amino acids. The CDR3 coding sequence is TGTGCCAGCAACCGGGACCGGCGGACCGGGGAGCTGTTTTTT. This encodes CASNRDRRTGELFF.

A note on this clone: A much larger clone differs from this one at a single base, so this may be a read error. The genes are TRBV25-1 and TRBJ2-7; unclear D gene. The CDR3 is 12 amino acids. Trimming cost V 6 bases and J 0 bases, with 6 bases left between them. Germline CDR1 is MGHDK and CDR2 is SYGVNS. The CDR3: CASSLDSYEQYF. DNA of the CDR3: TGTGCCAGCAGCTTAGACTCCTACGAGCAGTACTTC.

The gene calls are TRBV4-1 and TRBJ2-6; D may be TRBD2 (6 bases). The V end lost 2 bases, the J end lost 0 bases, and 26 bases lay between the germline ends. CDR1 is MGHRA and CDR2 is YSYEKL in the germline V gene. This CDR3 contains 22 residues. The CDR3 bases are TGCGCCAGCAGCCAATCGATGTATTGGCAGTTAGCGGTTTCCTCTGGGGCCAACGTCCTGACTTTC. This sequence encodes CASSQSMYWQLAVSSGANVLTF.

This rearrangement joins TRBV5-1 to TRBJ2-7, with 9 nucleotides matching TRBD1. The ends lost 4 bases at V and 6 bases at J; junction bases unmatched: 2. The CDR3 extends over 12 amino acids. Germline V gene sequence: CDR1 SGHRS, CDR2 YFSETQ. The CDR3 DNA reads TGCGCCAGCAGCCGGGACAGGGCCGAGCAGTACTTC. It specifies CASSRDRAEQYF. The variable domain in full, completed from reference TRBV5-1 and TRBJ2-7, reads KAGVTQTPRYLIKTRGQQVTLSCSPISGHRSVSWYQQTPGQGLQFLFEYFSETQRNKGNFPGRFSGRQFSNSRSEMNVSTLELGDSALYLCASSRDRAEQYFGPGTRLTVT.

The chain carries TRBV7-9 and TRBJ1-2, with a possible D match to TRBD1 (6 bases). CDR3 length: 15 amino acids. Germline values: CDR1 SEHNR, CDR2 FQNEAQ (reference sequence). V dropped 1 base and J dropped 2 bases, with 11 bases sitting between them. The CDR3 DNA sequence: TGTGCCAGCAGCTTAGGTCCACAGGGCAACTATGGCTACACCTTC. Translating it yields CASSLGPQGNYGYTF. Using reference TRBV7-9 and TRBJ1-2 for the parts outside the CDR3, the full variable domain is DTGVSQNPRHKITKRGQNVTFRCDPISEHNRLYWYRQTLGQGPEFLTYFQNEAQLEKSRLLSDRFSAERPKGSFSTLEIQRTEQGDSAMYLCASSLGPQGNYGYTFGSGTRLTVV.

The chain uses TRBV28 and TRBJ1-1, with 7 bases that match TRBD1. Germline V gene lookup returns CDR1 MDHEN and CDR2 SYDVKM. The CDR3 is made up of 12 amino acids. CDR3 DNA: TGTGCAGCGGGACAGCTAAACACTGAAGCTTTCTTT. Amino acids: CAAGQLNTEAFF.

Written as DNA, the CDR3 is TGTGCCAGCATCAACAGGGGGCTAGAGACCCAGTACTTC. Amino acid sequence: CASINRGLETQYF. The chain joins TRBV2 to TRBJ2-5; 9 bases agree with TRBD1. The CDR3 is made up of 13 amino acids. The trim removed 7 bases at V and 4 bases at J, leaving 4 bases unmatched. Germline loops: CDR1 SNHLY, CDR2 FYNNEI.

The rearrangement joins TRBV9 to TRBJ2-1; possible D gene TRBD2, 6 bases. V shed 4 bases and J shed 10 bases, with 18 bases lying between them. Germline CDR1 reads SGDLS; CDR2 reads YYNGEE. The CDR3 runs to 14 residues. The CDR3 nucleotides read TGTGCCAGCAGCCCCACCGGGGGAGTTCGAGAGCAGTTCTTC. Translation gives CASSPTGGVREQFF.

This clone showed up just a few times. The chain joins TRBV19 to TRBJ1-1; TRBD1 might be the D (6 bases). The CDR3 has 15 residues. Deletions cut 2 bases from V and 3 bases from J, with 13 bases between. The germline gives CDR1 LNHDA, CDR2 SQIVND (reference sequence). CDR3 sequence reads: CASSIRGGADTEAFF. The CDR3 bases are TGTGCCAGTAGTATAAGGGGGGGCGCAGACACTGAAGCTTTCTTT.

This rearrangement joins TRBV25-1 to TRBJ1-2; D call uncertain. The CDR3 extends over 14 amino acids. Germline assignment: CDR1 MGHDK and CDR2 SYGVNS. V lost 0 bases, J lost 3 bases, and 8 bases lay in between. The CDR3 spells CASSEYQFHYGYTF. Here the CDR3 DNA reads TGTGCCAGCAGTGAATATCAGTTCCACTATGGCTACACCTTC.

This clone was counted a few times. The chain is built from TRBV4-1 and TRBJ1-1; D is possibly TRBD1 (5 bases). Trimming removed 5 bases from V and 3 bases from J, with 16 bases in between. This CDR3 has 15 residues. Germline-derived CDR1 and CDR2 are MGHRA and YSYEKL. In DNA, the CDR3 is TGCGCCAGCAGCAAGGGGCCAGGGAGGTACACTGAAGCTTTCTTT. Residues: CASSKGPGRYTEAFF.

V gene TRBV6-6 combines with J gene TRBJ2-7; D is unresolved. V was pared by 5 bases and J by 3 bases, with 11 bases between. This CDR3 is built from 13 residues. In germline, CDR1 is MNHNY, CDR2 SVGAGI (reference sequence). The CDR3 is CASSDPTRYEQYF. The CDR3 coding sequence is TGTGCCAGCAGTGACCCGACTCGCTACGAGCAGTACTTC.

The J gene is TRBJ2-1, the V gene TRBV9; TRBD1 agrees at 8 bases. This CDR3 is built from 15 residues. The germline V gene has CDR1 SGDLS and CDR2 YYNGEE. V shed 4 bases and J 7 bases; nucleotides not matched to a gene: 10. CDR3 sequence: CASSPQGATGNEQFF. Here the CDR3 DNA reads TGTGCCAGCAGCCCCCAGGGGGCTACAGGGAATGAGCAGTTCTTC. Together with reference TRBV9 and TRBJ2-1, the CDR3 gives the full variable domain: DSGVTQTPKHLITATGQRVTLRCSPRSGDLSVYWYQQSLDQGLQFLIQYYNGEERAKGNILERFSAQQFPDLHSELNLSSLELGDSALYFCASSPQGATGNEQFFGPGTRLTVL.

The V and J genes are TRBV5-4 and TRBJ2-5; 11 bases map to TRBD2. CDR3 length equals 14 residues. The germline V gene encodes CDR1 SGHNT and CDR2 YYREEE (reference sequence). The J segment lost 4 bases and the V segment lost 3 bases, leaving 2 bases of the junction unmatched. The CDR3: CASSSGLAVETQYF. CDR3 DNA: TGTGCCAGCAGCTCGGGACTAGCGGTAGAGACCCAGTACTTC.